This TCR beta chain was identified in a study of shared clonotypes between healthy human individuals. Study results and limitations: In general, naive subsets displayed greater estimated richness than memory subsets did. Generation probabilities were higher for clonotypes shared across all four sorted-subset donors than for unshared ones.

Measured with immunoSEQ multiplex PCR; TCRdb has only the in-frame clones, and not every one. The sample lists 1.4 million to 1.5 million clones, around 95% seen once, with approximately 1.1% in the top ten. This CDR3 is built from 13 residues. V shed 3 bases and J shed 8 bases, with 11 bases lying between them. Germline V gene lookup returns CDR1 LNHDA and CDR2 SQIVND (reference sequence). Turning to this clone: Its antigen is as yet unknown.

This receptor was taken from a man aged 25-45 years in good health. The chain employs TRBV19 and TRBJ1-5; no firm D call. What was sequenced was naive CD4+ T cells sorted from blood. Indicated subset: CD45RA+ positively selected. The CDR3 spells CASSMSGPKPQHF. CDR3 DNA: TGTGCCAGTAGTATGTCTGGACCTAAGCCCCAGCATTTT.